One and the same sample provided the 3 T cell receptor beta chains below, sequenced in a study of CD8+CD57+ T cells in acquired aplastic anemia. CDR3 and TCR beta VDJ profiling relied on a genomic DNA template. A single record per CDR3 protein comes from TCRdb applying MiXCR to the reads. The sample shows more than 150,000 distinct CDR3 sequences, over 60% of them seen only once. The sequencing sample was made of sorted CD4+, CD8+, or CD8+CD57+ T cells (not recorded which) from PBMCs. The origin of the receptors is a human donor with severe aplastic anemia or a healthy control (not recorded which).

This clonotype was picked up one time. The germline gene is not matched at one end of the junction; a read error may be the cause. The chain links TRBV7-2 to TRBJ2-1; D ambiguous. CDR3 length: 12 amino acids. Germline V gene sequence: CDR1 SGHTA, CDR2 FQGNSA. The CDR3 sequence is CAISKRYNGQFF. CDR3 nucleotide sequence: TGTGCCATCAGCAAACGATACAATGGGCAGTTCTTC.

This clonotype was seen only once. The junction shows a germline mismatch at one end, possibly a read error. This chain uses TRBV29-1 with TRBJ1-2, with a tentative D call TRBD1 (5 bases). Germline V gene data show CDR1 as SQVTM and CDR2 as ANQGSEA. The CDR3 has 12 residues. CDR3 in amino acids: CSVELTANGYAF. The DNA of the CDR3 is TGCAGCGTTGAGCTGACAGCTAATGGCTACGCCTTC.

The V gene is TRBV24-1, the J gene TRBJ2-3; 9 bases line up with TRBD1. V lost 9 bases and J lost 4; bases outside the gene matches: 10. The CDR3 is 15 amino acids. CDR1 and CDR2 from the germline V gene are KGHDR and SFDVKD. The CDR3 region is CATAGTGNMADTQYF. The CDR3 DNA is TGTGCCACCGCCGGGACAGGGAATATGGCAGATACGCAGTATTTT.